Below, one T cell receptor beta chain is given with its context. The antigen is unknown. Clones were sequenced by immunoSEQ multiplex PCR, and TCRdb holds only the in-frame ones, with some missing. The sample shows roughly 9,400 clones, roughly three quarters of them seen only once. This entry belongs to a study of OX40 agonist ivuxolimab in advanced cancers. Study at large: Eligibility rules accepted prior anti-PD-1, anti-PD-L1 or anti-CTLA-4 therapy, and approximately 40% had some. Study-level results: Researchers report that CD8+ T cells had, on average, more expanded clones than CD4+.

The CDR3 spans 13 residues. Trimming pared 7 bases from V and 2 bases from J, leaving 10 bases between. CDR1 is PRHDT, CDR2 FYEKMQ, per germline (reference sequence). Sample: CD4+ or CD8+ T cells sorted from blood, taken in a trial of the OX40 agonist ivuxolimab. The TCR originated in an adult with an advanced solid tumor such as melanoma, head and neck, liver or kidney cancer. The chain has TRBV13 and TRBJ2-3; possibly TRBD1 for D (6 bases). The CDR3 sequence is CASTPGATDTQYF. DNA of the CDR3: TGTGCCAGCACCCCAGGGGCCACAGATACGCAGTATTTT.